This section outlines one T cell receptor (beta chain) sequence together with its context. Its antigen is as yet unknown. The TCR alpha and TCR beta cDNA libraries, bearing sample barcodes and UMIs, were generated by 5'RACE using constant-segment primers. TCRdb re-derived calls from the 5' RACE reads in MiXCR, one entry per CDR3 protein. The sample shows 530,000 or so distinct CDR3 sequences, roughly a sixth of them seen only once. These data are taken from a study of T-cell memory formation after mild COVID-19. About the research overall: Most TCR clusters belonged to a single donor. Study findings and constraints: Among contracting clones, CD4+ were mainly CM/EM and CD8+ enriched in EMRA.

V was cut by 2 bases and J by 2 bases, with 10 bases left in between. CDR3 length: 15 amino acids. Germline V CDR1 and CDR2: SNHLY, FYNNEI. V is TRBV2 and J is TRBJ1-5, with no clear D. The sequenced sample consisted of PBMCs or a T cell subset sorted from them (not recorded which). The receptor comes from an adult woman who had mild COVID-19 (a few samples of this study predate the infection). Cell type and time point are not known. For the CDR3, the DNA is TGTGCCAGCAGTGAATTAGGGCCGGGCAATCAGCCCCAGCATTTT. This encodes CASSELGPGNQPQHF. Full variable domain (outside the CDR3, taken from reference TRBV2 and TRBJ1-5): EPEVTQTPSHQVTQMGQEVILRCVPISNHLYFYWYRQILGQKVEFLVSFYNNEISEKSEIFDDQFSVERPDGSNFTLKIRSTKLEDSAMYFCASSELGPGNQPQHFGDGTRLSIL.